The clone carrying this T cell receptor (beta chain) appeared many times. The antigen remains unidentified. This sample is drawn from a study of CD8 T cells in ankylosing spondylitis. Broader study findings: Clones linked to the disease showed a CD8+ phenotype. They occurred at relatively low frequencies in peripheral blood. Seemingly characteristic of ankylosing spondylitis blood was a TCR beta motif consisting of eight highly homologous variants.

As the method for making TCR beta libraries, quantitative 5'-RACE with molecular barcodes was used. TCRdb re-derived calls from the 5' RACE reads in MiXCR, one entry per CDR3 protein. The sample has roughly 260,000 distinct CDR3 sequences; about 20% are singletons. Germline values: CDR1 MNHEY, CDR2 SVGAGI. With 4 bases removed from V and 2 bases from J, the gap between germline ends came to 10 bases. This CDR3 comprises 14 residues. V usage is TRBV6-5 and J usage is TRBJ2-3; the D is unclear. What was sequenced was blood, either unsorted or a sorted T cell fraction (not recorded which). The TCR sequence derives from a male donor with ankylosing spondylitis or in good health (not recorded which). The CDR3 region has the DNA TGTGCCAGCAGTTTAGAATTACCCACAGATACGCAGTATTTT. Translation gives CASSLELPTDTQYF.